The 7 T cell receptor beta chains reported below all come from one sample, sequenced in a study of blood T cell repertoires in COVID-19. Repertoires were generated with immunoSEQ multiplex PCR, while TCRdb's copy carries only in-frame clones and drops some. The sample gives 95,000 to 100,000 clones, about 90% of which show up once; 15% to 20% is in the top ten. The sequenced sample was peripheral blood. These receptors were taken from a middle-aged man with acute or convalescent COVID-19.

The genes are TRBV11-2 and TRBJ2-1; 12 bases are a match to TRBD1. In germline, CDR1 is SGHAT, CDR2 FQNNGV. Unmatched junction bases numbered 9, after V lost 7 bases and J lost 8 bases. This CDR3 comprises 15 residues. The CDR3 DNA is TGTGCCAGCACCCTAGGGACAGGGGGCTGGGATGAGCAGTTCTTC. This codes for CASTLGTGGWDEQFF.

In its sample, this clone was seen a few times. V and J are TRBV27 and TRBJ1-2; the D is unclear. Deletions cut 5 bases from V and 4 bases from J, with 17 bases between. This CDR3 has 15 amino acids. The germline gives CDR1 MNHEY, CDR2 SMNVEV (reference sequence). The CDR3 protein is CASSPSARTSYGYTF. The CDR3 coding sequence is TGTGCCAGCAGTCCCTCAGCTAGAACCAGCTATGGCTACACCTTC.

The chain carries TRBV10-3 and TRBJ1-6; 9 bases map to TRBD1. V shed 10 bases and J 5 bases; nucleotides not matched to a gene: 9. CDR3 size: 15 residues. Germline assignment: CDR1 ENHRY and CDR2 SYGVKD. The CDR3 DNA follows: TGTGCCACACGTCCCGGGACAGGGAATAATTCACCCCTCCACTTT. Its translation is CATRPGTGNNSPLHF.

The chain is built from TRBV11-2 and TRBJ2-2; D unclear. The CDR3 is 14 amino acids. In germline, CDR1 is SGHAT, CDR2 FQNNGV. V dropped 1 base and J dropped 6 bases, with 9 bases sitting between them. The CDR3 protein is CASSLGAVPGELFF. The CDR3, as DNA: TGTGCCAGCAGCTTAGGCGCGGTTCCCGGGGAGCTGTTTTTT. The variable domain in full, with the rest retrieved from reference TRBV11-2 and TRBJ2-2, is EAGVAQSPRYKIIEKRQSVAFWCNPISGHATLYWYQQILGQGPKLLIQFQNNGVVDDSQLPKDRFSAERLKGVDSTLKIQPAKLEDSAVYLCASSLGAVPGELFFGEGSRLTVL.

This chain connects TRBV18 to TRBJ1-3, with D possibly being TRBD1 (6 bases). The germline V gene encodes CDR1 KGHSH and CDR2 LQKENI. The germline V and J ends were trimmed by 1 base and 3 bases, with 13 bases remaining between them. This CDR3 region has 16 residues. The CDR3 DNA reads as TGTGCCAGCTCACCACGGTACAGGGATGATGGAAACACCATATATTTT. This sequence encodes CASSPRYRDDGNTIYF.

V gene TRBV11-2 combines with J gene TRBJ2-6; D might be TRBD1 (5 bases). Germline V CDR1 and CDR2: SGHAT, FQNNGV. Trimming removed 4 bases from V and 0 bases from J, with 7 bases in between. The CDR3 has 15 residues. Here the CDR3 reads CASSSRGSGANVLTF. The CDR3, as DNA: TGTGCCAGCAGCTCAAGGGGCTCTGGGGCCAACGTCCTGACTTTC.

This rearrangement joins TRBV5-1 to TRBJ2-5, with 9 nucleotides matching TRBD2. Germline CDR1 and CDR2: SGHRS and YFSETQ. The CDR3 consists of 16 residues. V lost 5 bases and J lost 0; bases outside the gene matches: 8. CDR3 nucleotide sequence: TGCGCCAGCAGGCCTACGGAGCGGGGGGACCAAGAGACCCAGTACTTC. Protein product: CASRPTERGDQETQYF.